Here is one T cell receptor beta chain with its context. As yet, its antigen is unknown. This sample is part of a study of cytotoxic CD8 clonotypes in ibrutinib-treated CLL. Study conclusions and caveats: The study found public clonotypes uncommon, contracting or stable on treatment.

Profiling relied on immunoSEQ multiplex PCR, and the TCRdb table lists in-frame clones only, not all of them. The sample includes about 140,000 clones, less than 95% of them seen just once. The junction had 12 bases not matched to a gene; V was cut back by 2 bases and J by 4 bases. Germline V CDR1 and CDR2: WNHNN, SYGVQD (reference sequence). The CDR3 length is 18 residues. The specimen comprised PBMCs, sampled after 12 months of ibrutinib treatment. This TCR came from a human donor with chronic lymphocytic leukemia. The chain joins TRBV10-1 to TRBJ2-3, with 10 bases fitting TRBD2. CDR3 bases: TGCGCCAGCAGTGAGGTTCTAGCGGGAGCGATGTCGGCAGATACGCAGTATTTT. Its translation is CASSEVLAGAMSADTQYF.